This T cell receptor (beta chain) is from a study of T cell changes during pregnancy in multiple sclerosis. Clones were read by immunoSEQ multiplex PCR, and TCRdb kept only the in-frame ones, dropping some. Found here are over 30,000 clones, about 90% of them singletons; the top ten hold around 1.2%. The germline V gene encodes CDR1 SQVTM and CDR2 ANQGSEA. CDR3 length: 12 residues. J lost 10 bases, V lost 2 bases, and 7 bases had no gene match. Source: CD4+ T cells from peripheral blood mononuclear cells, taken before pregnancy. The chain recombines TRBV29-1 with TRBJ1-1, with 7 nucleotides matching TRBD1. The clonotype comes from a female donor with multiple sclerosis, enrolled in a pregnancy study. In DNA, the CDR3 is TGCAGCGTTGAACCGTCTGGGACAGTAGCTTTCTTT. Amino acids: CSVEPSGTVAFF.